This record looks at one T cell receptor (beta chain) sequence and its context. Its target is not known. This sample is drawn from a study of identical twins. Healthy Caucasians were all of the donors. Study conclusions and caveats: Fewer insertions characterized abundant cord blood beta clonotypes, whereas memory repertoires showed none. Potential partial confounding of zero-insertion analyses by invariant MAIT and iNKT cells was noted.

Template switching (which added a universal primer site) was used, and cDNA carried unique molecular identifiers. Each CDR3 protein is one row after TCRdb ran MiXCR on the 5' RACE reads. The sample has roughly 1.6 million distinct CDR3 sequences, less than 35% seen once. The CDR3 spans 12 residues. Germline CDR1 reads DFQATT; CDR2 reads SNEGSKA (reference sequence). Material: cord blood. This TCR derives from a newborn girl in good health. The chain couples TRBV20-1 to TRBJ2-7; D not resolved. The J call is in doubt because the DNA end fits TRBJ2-5 better. The DNA of the CDR3 is TGCAGTGTCATCTCATTGGGGGAGACCCAGTACTTC. Encoded protein: CSVISLGETQYF.